Shown below are 15 T cell receptor beta chains from a single sample sequenced in a study of T cell repertoires in cytomegalovirus infection. TCRdb re-called the reads with MiXCR, one entry per CDR3 protein. The table shows roughly 300,000 distinct CDR3 sequences, with roughly 24% occurring only once. Sequencing was performed on PBMCs. The receptors originated from a human donor in good health (CMV status not recorded). Some clones in this sample may be carry-over from other donors' samples.

This clonotype was counted at least ten times. The chain uses TRBV7-2 and TRBJ2-1; D gene ambiguous. The CDR3 spans 13 residues. Trimming pared 2 bases from V and 5 bases from J, leaving 7 bases between. Germline V gene lookup returns CDR1 SGHTA and CDR2 FQGNSA. CDR3 loop: CASSLSRNNEQFF. The CDR3 nucleotides are TGTGCCAGCAGCTTAAGTCGAAACAATGAGCAGTTCTTC.

The chain recombines TRBV6-1 with TRBJ2-4; tentatively, D is TRBD1 or TRBD2 (5 bases each). CDR1 and CDR2 (germline): MNHNS, SASEGT. V dropped 7 bases and J dropped 6 bases, with 13 bases sitting between them. The CDR3 extends over 13 amino acids. The CDR3 sequence: CASMRGIRNIQYF. In DNA, the CDR3 is TGTGCCAGCATGAGGGGAATAAGAAACATTCAGTACTTC.

This clonotype was seen at least ten times. V usage is TRBV7-3 and J usage is TRBJ2-5; D is possibly TRBD1 (6 bases). CDR3 size: 14 residues. Germline V gene lookup returns CDR1 SGHTA and CDR2 FQGTGA. V was trimmed by 5 bases and J by 4 bases, leaving 14 bases between them. CDR3 loop: CASSVHAGAETQYF. CDR3 coding DNA: TGTGCCAGCAGCGTCCATGCAGGGGCAGAGACCCAGTACTTC. Based on the CDR3 plus reference TRBV7-3 and TRBJ2-5, the full variable domain is GAGVSQTPSNKVTEKGKYVELRCDPISGHTALYWYRQSLGQGPEFLIYFQGTGAADDSGLPNDRFFAVRPEGSVSTLKIQRTERGDSAVYLCASSVHAGAETQYFGPGTRLLVL.

This clonotype was counted many times. The gene calls are TRBV4-1 and TRBJ1-1, with D uncertain. The germline CDR1 and CDR2 sequences are MGHRA and YSYEKL. Trimming took 2 bases from V and 2 from J, leaving 12 bases between them. CDR3 length: 15 amino acids. The CDR3: CASSQIGRRNTEAFF. Here the CDR3 DNA reads TGCGCCAGCAGCCAAATCGGGCGAAGAAACACTGAAGCTTTCTTT.

The J gene is TRBJ1-1, the V gene TRBV29-1, with 8 bases lining up with TRBD1. J lost 5 bases, V lost 1 base, and 3 bases had no gene match. The CDR3 is 13 residues long. Looked up from germline, CDR1 is SQVTM and CDR2 is ANQGSEA. The DNA of the CDR3 is TGCAGCGTTGAAGGGACAGGGAGGACTGAAGCTTTCTTT. Encoded protein: CSVEGTGRTEAFF.

At least ten counts were recorded for this clonotype. This sequence joins TRBV28 and TRBJ1-5; TRBD1 aligns across 8 bases. The CDR3 runs 15 residues. V was pared by 5 bases and J by 2 bases, with 5 bases of the junction left unmatched. Per germline, CDR1 MDHEN and CDR2 SYDVKM. The CDR3, as DNA: TGTGCCAGCAGTACCCTGACAGGGGGCAATCAGCCCCAGCATTTT. Amino acid sequence: CASSTLTGGNQPQHF. Full variable domain (remainder filled in from reference TRBV28 and TRBJ1-5): DVKVTQSSRYLVKRTGEKVFLECVQDMDHENMFWYRQDPGLGLRLIYFSYDVKMKEKGDIPEGYSVSREKKERFSLILESASTNQTSMYLCASSTLTGGNQPQHFGDGTRLSIL.

Remarks on this clonotype: Given a much more abundant clone one base away, this may be a read error. The genes are TRBV7-2 and TRBJ2-6; 9 bases match TRBD1. CDR1 SGHTA and CDR2 FQGNSA come from the germline V gene. V trimming: 1 base; J trimming: 2 bases; junction bases outside the gene matches: 6. The CDR3 is 18 amino acids. In DNA form, the CDR3 reads TGTGCCAGCAGCTTAGGGTCTACAGGGGGCGCTGGGGCCAACGTCCTGACTTTC. Its translation is CASSLGSTGGAGANVLTF.

This clonotype was observed at least ten times. The chain carries TRBV7-3 and TRBJ2-1, with 8 bases that match TRBD2. This CDR3 spans 13 amino acids. The germline V gene encodes CDR1 SGHTA and CDR2 FQGTGA. With V trimmed by 5 bases and J by 5 bases, 2 bases remained unmatched. CDR3 loop: CASSNSGNNEQFF. CDR3 in DNA: TGTGCCAGCAGCAATAGCGGGAACAATGAGCAGTTCTTC.

The table lists this clonotype with many counts. J is TRBJ2-2 and V is TRBV6-2 or TRBV6-3, with 9 bases that match TRBD1. The V gene end was trimmed by 6 bases and the J gene end by 4 bases; junction bases not matched to a gene: 15. This CDR3 has 18 residues. Germline loops: CDR1 MNHEY, CDR2 SVGEGT. The CDR3 DNA sequence: TGTGCCAGCAGAATTACTTACCCGGGACAGGGACCCACCGGGGAGCTGTTTTTT. Protein sequence: CASRITYPGQGPTGELFF.

The CDR3 DNA reads TGCAGTGCTATCCGGGACGGTGGAGGAGATACGCAGTATTTT. Translated, it gives CSAIRDGGGDTQYF. This rearrangement joins TRBV20-1 to TRBJ2-3; TRBD1 or TRBD2 may be the D gene (5 bases each). From germline, CDR1 is DFQATT and CDR2 SNEGSKA (reference sequence). The V end lost 4 bases, the J end lost 5 bases, and 16 bases lay between the germline ends. CDR3 length: 14 amino acids.

The chain couples TRBV5-6 to TRBJ1-6, with D tentatively TRBD1 (5 bases). Germline V CDR1 and CDR2: SGHDT, YYEEEE. The CDR3 length is 16 residues. V lost 4 bases and J 5 bases, leaving 16 bases between the germline ends. CDR3 coding DNA: TGTGCCAGCAGCACTATGGGACTCCCGGATAATTCACCCCTCCACTTT. It encodes CASSTMGLPDNSPLHF.

The chain recombines TRBV15 with TRBJ2-5, with 7 bases that match TRBD2. Germline V CDR1 and CDR2: LNHNV, YYDKDF (reference sequence). J lost 4 bases, V lost 0 bases, and 5 bases had no gene match. The CDR3 has 15 residues. The chain's CDR3 is CATSRDFAGVETQYF. CDR3 coding DNA: TGTGCCACCAGCAGAGATTTTGCGGGAGTAGAGACCCAGTACTTC.

This clonotype was seen ten or more times. The chain has TRBV7-6 and TRBJ2-5; D is possibly TRBD1 (6 bases). Trimming cost V 0 bases and J 4 bases, with 12 bases left between them. The CDR3 has 15 residues. From germline, CDR1 is SGHVS and CDR2 FNYEAQ. The CDR3 bases are TGTGCCAGCAGCTTAGCGGTACAGGGACGAGAGACCCAGTACTTC. It translates to CASSLAVQGRETQYF.

Details on this clonotype: A clone one base away is much larger, so this may be a read error. This chain connects TRBV2 to TRBJ2-7; D gene ambiguous. The CDR3 length is 13 residues. V lost 2 bases and J lost 2, with 7 bases in between. CDR1 is SNHLY and CDR2 is FYNNEI in the germline V gene. The CDR3 spells CASSEQVTYEQYF. CDR3 bases: TGTGCCAGCAGTGAACAGGTGACCTACGAGCAGTACTTC.

This clonotype showed up just a few times. The rearrangement joins TRBV6-5 to TRBJ1-2; 7 bases line up with TRBD1. This CDR3 is built from 13 residues. Per germline, CDR1 MNHEY and CDR2 SVGAGI. The V segment lost 4 bases and the J segment 8 bases; nucleotides outside the gene matches: 7. The chain's CDR3 is CASSLRGLAGYTF. The CDR3 DNA is TGTGCCAGCAGTTTAAGGGGGCTGGCAGGCTACACCTTC.